This T cell receptor (beta chain) was captured by sequencing in a study of T cell responses to AZD1222 COVID-19 vaccine. V was cut by 4 bases and J by 3 bases, with 10 bases left in between. The CDR3 sequence is 13 residues long. Germline V gives CDR1 SGHRS, CDR2 YFSETQ. Libraries were prepared by immunoSEQ multiplex PCR; TCRdb keeps only in-frame clonotypes and omits some of them. Among under 130,000 clones, 82% were seen once, and the ten largest hold 5%. The clonotype comes from an adult in good health. The rearrangement links TRBV5-1 to TRBJ2-5; D gene uncertain. The source was peripheral blood, collected on day 0 of AZD1222 vaccination. CDR3 nucleotides: TGCGCCAGCAGCAGGCCGGAGAAAGAGACCCAGTACTTC. It yields the protein CASSRPEKETQYF.